The 8 T cell receptor beta chains below all came from one sample that was sequenced in a study of blood T cells in healthy people across ages. For the second PCR, which ran for about 6 to 11 cycles, a sample-barcoded 5' primer and a J-beta primer mix were used. One entry per CDR3 protein, called by TCRdb with MiXCR from the 5' RACE reads. The table records 450,000 to 600,000 distinct CDR3 sequences, about 28% of them present only once. This sample was shared with a second study, whose subject was T cells of mothers and their children.

The sample comprised blood. The receptors derive from a boy aged 2 to 10 in good health.

The chain combines TRBV4-2 with TRBJ1-4; tentative D call: TRBD1 (6 bases). Germline assignment: CDR1 LGHNA and CDR2 YNFKEQ. V shed 0 bases and J shed 7 bases, with 12 bases lying between them. CDR3 length equals 15 residues. The CDR3 region has the DNA TGTGCCAGCAGCCAAGAAACAGGGTCGGGTGAAAAACTGTTTTTT. Protein product: CASSQETGSGEKLFF.

This chain uses TRBV7-9 with TRBJ1-4; no clear D. Germline values: CDR1 SEHNR, CDR2 FQNEAQ (reference sequence). V was clipped by 5 bases and J by 5 bases, with 12 bases between them. The CDR3 consists of 14 residues. Written as DNA, the CDR3 is TGTGCCAGCAGCCAGGACGGACCCAATGAAAAACTGTTTTTT. Translation gives CASSQDGPNEKLFF.

The genes are TRBV20-1 and TRBJ1-2, with TRBD1 matching over 9 bases. Germline lookup yields CDR1 DFQATT and CDR2 SNEGSKA (reference sequence). The V and J ends lost 7 bases and 8 bases, in that order; junction bases with no gene match: 11. This CDR3 spans 13 amino acids. Here the CDR3 DNA reads TGCAGTGTCCATAACGGACAGGGGCTCGGCTACACCTTC. Translating it yields CSVHNGQGLGYTF.

The V gene is TRBV5-1, the J gene TRBJ2-7; no reliable D call. Trimming cost V 4 bases and J 6 bases, with 17 bases left between them. The CDR3 has 14 amino acids. Germline V CDR1 and CDR2: SGHRS, YFSETQ. CDR3 sequence (DNA): TGCGCCAGCAGCCCGGCCTTAGGGCCTCGCGAGCAGTACTTC. Its protein product is CASSPALGPREQYF.

In this sample, this clonotype turned up many times. V is TRBV7-9 and J is TRBJ2-5; possibly TRBD2 for D (6 bases). Germline assignment: CDR1 SEHNR and CDR2 FQNEAQ (reference sequence). V lost 5 bases and J 2 bases, leaving 15 bases between the germline ends. The CDR3 runs to 15 residues. For the CDR3, the DNA is TGTGCCAGCAGCCCCCTCGGGACTCCTCAAGAGACCCAGTACTTC. It specifies CASSPLGTPQETQYF. The complete variable domain, with remaining parts taken from reference TRBV7-9 and TRBJ2-5, reads DTGVSQNPRHKITKRGQNVTFRCDPISEHNRLYWYRQTLGQGPEFLTYFQNEAQLEKSRLLSDRFSAERPKGSFSTLEIQRTEQGDSAMYLCASSPLGTPQETQYFGPGTRLLVL.

The chain employs TRBV5-5 and TRBJ2-7, with D perhaps TRBD1 or TRBD2 (5 bases each). CDR1 SGHKS and CDR2 YYEKEE come from the germline V gene (reference sequence). The CDR3 contains 16 residues. Trimming cost V 0 bases and J 0 bases, with 13 bases left between them. The CDR3 bases are TGTGCCAGCAGCTTGGGAGGGGTAGTCTTCTCCTACGAGCAGTACTTC. Translating it yields CASSLGGVVFSYEQYF.

The rearrangement uses TRBV14 and TRBJ2-3; tentative D call: TRBD2 (5 bases). V dropped 4 bases and J dropped 8 bases, with 19 bases sitting between them. The length of the CDR3 is 15 residues. CDR1 SGHDN and CDR2 FVKESK come from the germline V gene. The CDR3 region has the DNA TGTGCCAGCAGCCCGTACTACCGGGCGGGTGGTACGCAGTATTTT. It encodes CASSPYYRAGGTQYF.

This clonotype has a handful of counts. The chain uses TRBV7-2 and TRBJ2-7, with D perhaps matching TRBD1 or TRBD2 (5 bases each). Germline V lookup: CDR1 SGHTA, CDR2 FQGNSA. This CDR3 region has 14 residues. V lost 7 bases and J lost 2, with 15 bases in between. CDR3 sequence: CASNPGGATYEQYF. The CDR3 coding sequence is TGTGCCAGCAACCCTGGGGGAGCCACCTACGAGCAGTACTTC.